The 28 T cell receptor beta chains below were found in one sample sequenced in a study of T cell changes during pregnancy in multiple sclerosis. TCRdb's copy holds only in-frame clones and misses some; the assay was immunoSEQ multiplex PCR. There are tens of thousands of clones in the sample; 75% to 95% occur only once, and about 1.2% lies in the top ten. Specimen: peripheral blood, collected after pregnancy. The source of these receptors is a female donor in good health, enrolled as a control in a pregnancy study.

The rearrangement links TRBV4-1 to TRBJ2-7; 8 nucleotides match TRBD1. The CDR3 sequence is 16 residues long. Germline assignment: CDR1 MGHRA and CDR2 YSYEKL. Losses at the gene ends were 1 base for V and 0 bases for J; bases not matched to a gene: 5. The CDR3 protein is CASSQVVTGGSYEQYF. CDR3 sequence (DNA): TGCGCCAGCAGCCAAGTTGTCACAGGGGGCTCCTACGAGCAGTACTTC.

The J gene is TRBJ1-2, the V gene TRBV9; TRBD1 agrees at 9 bases. With 0 bases clipped from V and 6 bases from J, the junction kept 6 bases outside the gene matches. Germline loops: CDR1 SGDLS, CDR2 YYNGEE. The CDR3 contains 15 residues. The CDR3: CASSVGDRVGNGYTF. DNA for the CDR3: TGTGCCAGCAGCGTAGGGGACAGGGTGGGGAATGGCTACACCTTC.

In DNA form, the CDR3 reads TGTGCCAGCAGCTTCTCCCCCGACGGGGGAGAGACCCAGTACTTC. Its protein is CASSFSPDGGETQYF. This chain connects TRBV7-8 to TRBJ2-5; TRBD2 might be the D (6 bases). The CDR3 is 15 amino acids. The V end lost 3 bases, the J end lost 4 bases, and 15 bases lay between the germline ends. CDR1 is SGHVS and CDR2 is FQNEAQ in the germline V gene. The full variable domain, its missing parts supplied by reference TRBV7-8 and TRBJ2-5, is GAGVSQSPRYKVAKRGQDVALRCDPISGHVSLFWYQQALGQGPEFLTYFQNEAQLDKSGLPSDRFFAERPEGSVSTLKIQRTQQEDSAVYLCASSFSPDGGETQYFGPGTRLLVL.

This clone was recorded once. The genes are TRBV7-9 and TRBJ2-7; TRBD1 matches at 7 bases. V dropped 5 bases and J dropped 5; count of bases not matched to a gene: 3. Germline-derived CDR1 and CDR2 are SEHNR and FQNEAQ (reference sequence). The CDR3 runs to 12 residues. The CDR3, as DNA: TGTGCCAGCAGCCGACAGGGCGACGAGCAGTACTTC. Translated, it gives CASSRQGDEQYF. Together with reference TRBV7-9 and TRBJ2-7, the CDR3 gives the full variable domain: DTGVSQNPRHKITKRGQNVTFRCDPISEHNRLYWYRQTLGQGPEFLTYFQNEAQLEKSRLLSDRFSAERPKGSFSTLEIQRTEQGDSAMYLCASSRQGDEQYFGPGTRLTVT.

The V call is TRBV7-2, the J call TRBJ2-2; 7 bases fit TRBD2. The CDR3 has 16 amino acids. Germline loops: CDR1 SGHTA, CDR2 FQGNSA. The junction had 9 bases not matched to a gene; V was cut back by 5 bases and J by 3 bases. CDR3 in DNA: TGTGCCAGCAGCCCCCGGACTAGTTTCGACACCGGGGAGCTGTTTTTT. Protein: CASSPRTSFDTGELFF.

The chain carries TRBV11-2 and TRBJ1-2; no clear D gene. Germline V gene sequence: CDR1 SGHAT, CDR2 FQNNGV. V was trimmed by 0 bases and J by 4 bases, leaving 6 bases between them. The CDR3 is 13 residues long. For the CDR3, the DNA is TGTGCCAGCAGCTTAGACCTTTCCTATGGCTACACCTTC. Translated, it gives CASSLDLSYGYTF.

The rearrangement joins TRBV11-3 to TRBJ2-3; the D is unclear. V was pared by 2 bases and J by 3 bases, with 9 bases between. This CDR3 is built from 14 residues. The germline CDR1 and CDR2 sequences are SGHNT and YENEEA. CDR3 region: CASSLRGQTDTQYF. CDR3 coding DNA: TGTGCCAGCAGCTTACGCGGCCAAACAGATACGCAGTATTTT.

The chain combines TRBV6-5 with TRBJ2-7; TRBD2 might be the D (7 bases). Per germline, CDR1 MNHEY and CDR2 SVGAGI. The CDR3 runs 16 residues. The germline V and J ends were trimmed by 0 bases and 3 bases, with 15 bases remaining between them. The CDR3 is CASSYSRGGIVYEQYF. CDR3 sequence (DNA): TGTGCCAGCAGTTACTCTCGCGGGGGCATCGTCTACGAGCAGTACTTC.

The V and J genes are TRBV30 and TRBJ1-1; TRBD1 might be the D (6 bases). V was shortened by 3 bases and J by 10 bases, with 12 bases between the two germline ends. This CDR3 spans 11 amino acids. Germline assignment: CDR1 GTSNPN and CDR2 SVGIG (reference sequence). The CDR3: CAWRAGEGAFF. CDR3 nucleotide sequence: TGTGCCTGGAGAGCAGGGGAGGGAGCTTTCTTT.

The V and J genes are TRBV29-1 and TRBJ1-4; TRBD1 matches 10 bases. V lost 7 bases, J lost 10 bases, and 12 bases stayed unmatched. This CDR3 has 14 residues. Germline V gene lookup returns CDR1 SQVTM and CDR2 ANQGSEA. Here the CDR3 DNA reads TGCAGCGCTGGGACAGGGGCCGAGTGGGGAAAACTGTTTTTT. Its translation is CSAGTGAEWGKLFF.

The genes are TRBV15 and TRBJ1-6, with TRBD1 as a possible D gene (5 bases). CDR3 length: 18 residues. Looked up from germline, CDR1 is LNHNV and CDR2 is YYDKDF (reference sequence). Between the trimmed V and J ends, which lost 0 bases and 2 bases, there was a span of 14 bases. In DNA form, the CDR3 reads TGTGCCACCAGCAGAGATAGAAGGGGTCAGGCCTATAATTCACCCCTCCACTTT. Translated: CATSRDRRGQAYNSPLHF.

In DNA, the CDR3 is TGTGCCAGCAGCTTTATTCTGGCACCCAGCGTCTATGGCTACACCTTC. Residues: CASSFILAPSVYGYTF. This chain connects TRBV7-9 to TRBJ1-2; unclear D gene. Germline V gene sequence: CDR1 SEHNR, CDR2 FQNEAQ (reference sequence). There are 16 residues in the CDR3. The germline V and J ends were trimmed by 3 bases and 4 bases, with 18 bases remaining between them.

The rearrangement uses TRBV7-9 and TRBJ2-2, with D maybe TRBD1 (6 bases). Trimming left V 6 bases short and J 2 bases short, with 19 bases between. The CDR3 has 17 amino acids. Per the germline V gene, CDR1 is SEHNR and CDR2 is FQNEAQ (reference sequence). This chain's CDR3 is CASRYPLGQSNTGELFF. The DNA of the CDR3 is TGTGCCAGCAGGTACCCGTTGGGACAAAGCAACACCGGGGAGCTGTTTTTT. The full variable domain, its missing parts supplied by reference TRBV7-9 and TRBJ2-2, is DTGVSQNPRHKITKRGQNVTFRCDPISEHNRLYWYRQTLGQGPEFLTYFQNEAQLEKSRLLSDRFSAERPKGSFSTLEIQRTEQGDSAMYLCASRYPLGQSNTGELFFGEGSRLTVL.

The genes are TRBV6-6 and TRBJ1-2; TRBD1 matches at 7 bases. The CDR3 extends over 16 amino acids. With V trimmed by 2 bases and J by 0 bases, 6 bases remained unmatched. From germline, CDR1 is MNHNY and CDR2 SVGAGI (reference sequence). CDR3 sequence: CASSYNRGDTNYGYTF. DNA for the CDR3: TGTGCCAGCAGTTACAACAGGGGCGATACTAACTATGGCTACACCTTC.

The chain employs TRBV19 and TRBJ2-2, with 11 nucleotides matching TRBD2. The CDR3 runs to 16 residues. From germline, CDR1 is LNHDA and CDR2 SQIVND (reference sequence). V trimming: 6 bases; J trimming: 3 bases; junction bases outside the gene matches: 6. CDR3 loop: CASSPSGGLHTGELFF. In DNA form, the CDR3 reads TGTGCCAGTAGCCCTAGCGGGGGGCTACACACCGGGGAGCTGTTTTTT.

The chain uses TRBV4-2 and TRBJ1-4; TRBD1 agrees at 7 bases. This CDR3 is built from 20 residues. J was trimmed by 1 base and V by 4 bases; bases with no gene match: 18. CDR1 is LGHNA, CDR2 YNFKEQ, per germline. CDR3 nucleotide sequence: TGTGCCAGCAGCCGGGCCTCGGGACAGTCCTTGAAGGTAACTAATGAAAAACTGTTTTTT. It yields the protein CASSRASGQSLKVTNEKLFF.

The V call is TRBV6-6, the J call TRBJ1-2; 7 bases agree with TRBD1. CDR3 length: 15 residues. Germline CDR1 and CDR2: MNHNY and SVGAGI (reference sequence). The junction had 11 bases not matched to a gene; V was cut back by 6 bases and J by 4 bases. In DNA form, the CDR3 reads TGTGCCAGCAGCCGTCCCGGGACAGCTTCCTATGGCTACACCTTC. It translates to CASSRPGTASYGYTF.

This CDR3 reads CASSDATSGGNEQFF. Here the CDR3 DNA reads TGTGCCAGCAGTGACGCAACTAGCGGGGGCAATGAGCAGTTCTTC. The rearrangement uses TRBV6-4 and TRBJ2-1; 11 bases are shared with TRBD2. Germline CDR1 reads MRHNA; CDR2 reads SNTAGT. V shed 2 bases, J shed 6 bases, and the junction held 3 bases outside the gene matches. This CDR3 is built from 15 residues.

The gene calls are TRBV6-5 and TRBJ2-7, with D perhaps TRBD1 (5 bases). V lost 7 bases and J lost 3, with 16 bases in between. Germline V lookup: CDR1 MNHEY, CDR2 SVGAGI. This CDR3 contains 14 residues. The CDR3: CASTSGPQGYEQYF. CDR3 bases: TGTGCCAGCACCTCGGGCCCCCAGGGCTACGAGCAGTACTTC.

This sequence joins TRBV7-6 and TRBJ2-7; no clear D. This CDR3 is built from 15 residues. V lost 1 base to trimming and J lost 5 bases, with 15 bases between them. Looked up from germline, CDR1 is SGHVS and CDR2 is FNYEAQ. The CDR3 coding sequence is TGTGCCAGCAGCTTAGATCCTGCAGGATTAGACGAGCAGTACTTC. Translation gives CASSLDPAGLDEQYF.

The chain joins TRBV25-1 to TRBJ1-2; D gene unclear. The CDR3 spans 14 residues. V gave up 1 base and J gave up 4 bases, with 10 bases separating them. Per germline, CDR1 MGHDK and CDR2 SYGVNS. CDR3: CASSEFGQPYGYTF. Here the CDR3 DNA reads TGTGCCAGCAGTGAATTTGGGCAGCCCTATGGCTACACCTTC.

The rearrangement links TRBV18 to TRBJ2-2; D gene ambiguous. The CDR3 has 12 amino acids. Germline V CDR1 and CDR2: KGHSH, LQKENI. V was shortened by 8 bases and J by 3 bases, with 7 bases between the two germline ends. As DNA, the CDR3 is TGTGCCAGCCATGTTGACACCGGGGAGCTGTTTTTT. This gives the protein CASHVDTGELFF.

The chain joins TRBV7-8 to TRBJ2-1; TRBD1 agrees at 9 bases. The length of the CDR3 is 15 residues. V gave up 4 bases and J gave up 7 bases; unmatched junction bases: 8. CDR1 and CDR2 from the germline V gene are SGHVS and FQNEAQ. The CDR3 bases are TGTGCCAGCAGCTGGGGACAGGGAATGTCAAATGAGCAGTTCTTC. The encoded protein is CASSWGQGMSNEQFF.

This clone was found once. The genes are TRBV7-9 and TRBJ1-4, with D uncertain. This CDR3 spans 14 amino acids. Germline assignment: CDR1 SEHNR and CDR2 FQNEAQ (reference sequence). Trimming took off 5 bases at V and 3 bases at J, with 10 bases between the two ends. The CDR3 DNA follows: TGTGCCAGCAGCGTAAGACTAGCTAATGAAAAACTGTTTTTT. This translates into CASSVRLANEKLFF.

V and J are TRBV5-1 and TRBJ2-3; weak D call: TRBD1 (6 bases). V lost 5 bases and J 0 bases, leaving 13 bases between the germline ends. The CDR3 length is 15 residues. Germline CDR1 reads SGHRS; CDR2 reads YFSETQ. The CDR3 DNA reads TGCGCCAGCAGAAAAGTGGGGGCGAGCACAGATACGCAGTATTTT. It codes for CASRKVGASTDTQYF.

CDR3 residues: CASSRGRGKEKLFF. The CDR3 nucleotides are TGCGCCAGCAGTCGAGGGCGAGGGAAGGAAAAACTGTTTTTT. The chain recombines TRBV4-3 with TRBJ1-4; D unclear. The ends were cut back, 6 bases at V and 8 bases at J, with 16 bases in the middle. Germline lookup yields CDR1 LGHNA and CDR2 YSLEER. The CDR3 loop spans 14 amino acids.

This clone was recorded a few times. This rearrangement joins TRBV7-9 to TRBJ1-5; D gene unclear. The CDR3 spans 13 residues. Germline values: CDR1 SEHNR, CDR2 FQNEAQ (reference sequence). The germline V and J ends were trimmed by 3 bases and 5 bases, with 8 bases remaining between them. This chain's CDR3 is CASSLTGDQPQHF. CDR3 sequence (DNA): TGTGCCAGCAGCTTGACCGGAGATCAGCCCCAGCATTTT.

This clone has just a few counts. The CDR3 DNA sequence: TGTGCCAGCAGCCCATACAGGGGCCATGGCTACACCTTC. The encoded protein is CASSPYRGHGYTF. The chain employs TRBV11-1 and TRBJ1-2; 7 bases line up with TRBD1. The CDR3 has 13 residues. CDR1 is SGHAT and CDR2 is FQDESV in the germline V gene (reference sequence). The V segment lost 5 bases and the J segment 6 bases; nucleotides outside the gene matches: 6.